Listed here are 9 T cell receptor beta chains from one sample, sequenced in a study of cytomegalovirus exposure and HLA in healthy donors. Use of 60 Vbeta and 13 Jbeta primers characterized the PCR. TCRdb keeps only in-frame clones here, not all; method: immunoSEQ multiplex PCR. Of some 150,000 clones detected, about 80% appear once; the ten largest clones hold under 4.5%. Input material: PBMCs. The receptors shown here come from a young man in good health and CMV-seronegative.

V and J are TRBV2 and TRBJ1-1; tentative D call: TRBD1 (6 bases). The CDR3 consists of 12 residues. Germline CDR1 SNHLY, CDR2 FYNNEI. The V end was cut by 5 bases, the J end by 5 bases, with 9 bases between. This CDR3 is CASSFDRTEAFF. CDR3 nucleotides: TGTGCCAGCAGTTTTGACAGGACTGAAGCTTTCTTT.

V is TRBV5-1 and J is TRBJ1-1, with a weak D call TRBD1 (5 bases). The length of the CDR3 is 15 residues. V lost 4 bases, J lost 4 bases, and 17 bases lay in between. Germline V gene lookup returns CDR1 SGHRS and CDR2 YFSETQ. The chain's CDR3 is CASSPMVGGSTEAFF. CDR3 DNA sequence: TGCGCCAGCAGCCCGATGGTGGGGGGAAGCACTGAAGCTTTCTTT.

This chain uses TRBV2 with TRBJ1-1; 8 nucleotides line up with TRBD1. Germline CDR1 and CDR2: SNHLY and FYNNEI. Trimming cost V 7 bases and J 7 bases; bases outside gene matches: 11. The CDR3 runs to 14 residues. CDR3: CASTIHRGYSEAFF. The CDR3, as DNA: TGTGCCAGCACCATACACAGGGGGTACAGTGAAGCTTTCTTT.

V usage is TRBV13 and J usage is TRBJ1-4, with TRBD1 identical over 10 bases. CDR1 is PRHDT, CDR2 FYEKMQ, per germline (reference sequence). The CDR3 covers 14 residues. With 5 bases clipped from V and 5 bases from J, the junction kept 2 bases outside the gene matches. For the CDR3, the DNA is TGTGCCAGCAGCCGGGACAGGGGAAATGAAAAACTGTTTTTT. Amino acid sequence: CASSRDRGNEKLFF. The full variable domain, in which reference TRBV13 and TRBJ1-4 provide the parts outside the CDR3, is AAGVIQSPRHLIKEKRETATLKCYPIPRHDTVYWYQQGPGQDPQFLISFYEKMQSDKGSIPDRFSAQQFSDYHSELNMSSLELGDSALYFCASSRDRGNEKLFFGSGTQLSVL.

The V and J genes are TRBV14 and TRBJ1-5; TRBD1 is a possible D gene (5 bases). The CDR3 has 13 residues. The V and J ends lost 1 base and 10 bases respectively, with 11 bases between them. Germline V gene lookup returns CDR1 SGHDN and CDR2 FVKESK. CDR3 DNA: TGTGCCAGCAGCCAAGGGCCCAGGGCCCCCCAGCATTTT. Residues: CASSQGPRAPQHF.

The V gene is TRBV6-5, the J gene TRBJ2-2; D may be TRBD2 (5 bases). The CDR3 is 15 amino acids. The ends were cut back, 7 bases at V and 0 bases at J, with 12 bases in the middle. Per germline, CDR1 MNHEY and CDR2 SVGAGI. CDR3 residues: CASNREPANTGELFF. The DNA of the CDR3 is TGTGCCAGCAACCGGGAACCTGCGAACACCGGGGAGCTGTTTTTT.

The CDR3 nucleotides are TGTGCCAGCAGCTTAGTCGGACTAGTCGTCTACAATGAGCAGTTCTTC. Its translation is CASSLVGLVVYNEQFF. This sequence joins TRBV7-9 and TRBJ2-1; TRBD2 matches 7 bases. The germline V gene has CDR1 SEHNR and CDR2 FQNEAQ (reference sequence). J was trimmed by 3 bases and V by 1 base; bases with no gene match: 6. The CDR3 runs to 16 residues.

Comments on this clone: In the same sample, other DNA sequences code for this CDR3. CDR3 sequence (DNA): TGTGCCAGCAGTTTAAGGGGCCAAGAGACCCAGTACTTC. This encodes CASSLRGQETQYF. The chain joins TRBV27 to TRBJ2-5, with D tentatively TRBD1 (5 bases). V dropped 2 bases and J dropped 1 base, with 5 bases sitting between them. CDR1 is MNHEY and CDR2 is SMNVEV in the germline V gene (reference sequence). The CDR3 consists of 13 residues.

The chain is built from TRBV19 and TRBJ2-2; D possibly corresponds to TRBD2 (6 bases). The germline V gene has CDR1 LNHDA and CDR2 SQIVND (reference sequence). Trimming shortened V by 6 bases and J by 6 bases, and 11 bases separated the two germline ends. The CDR3 sequence is 13 residues long. CDR3 loop: CASRSTSAGELFF. As DNA, the CDR3 is TGTGCCAGTAGATCGACTAGTGCCGGGGAGCTGTTTTTT.